Following are 9 T cell receptor beta chains from one sample sequenced in a study of blood T cell repertoires in COVID-19. Only in-frame clones appear in the TCRdb table, and some are missing; sequencing was by immunoSEQ multiplex PCR. The repertoire holds 70,000 to 90,000 clones, around 84% seen once, with about 10% in the top ten. Sequenced input: peripheral blood. Source of these receptors: a human donor in a cohort sampled during active COVID-19.

The chain links TRBV19 to TRBJ1-5; tentatively, D is TRBD1 (6 bases). The V end was cut by 7 bases, the J end by 1 base, with 11 bases between. Germline V CDR1 and CDR2: LNHDA, SQIVND (reference sequence). The CDR3 runs to 14 residues. The CDR3 DNA reads as TGTGCCAGTACAATCGACAGGAGCAATCAGCCCCAGCATTTT. Its protein is CASTIDRSNQPQHF. The variable domain in full, with the rest retrieved from reference TRBV19 and TRBJ1-5, is DGGITQSPKYLFRKEGQNVTLSCEQNLNHDAMYWYRQDPGQGLRLIYYSQIVNDFQKGDIAEGYSVSREKKESFPLTVTSAQKNPTAFYLCASTIDRSNQPQHFGDGTRLSIL.

V and J are TRBV11-2 and TRBJ2-3; the D gene is possibly TRBD2 (6 bases). From germline, CDR1 is SGHAT and CDR2 FQNNGV. Trimming left V 1 base short and J 4 bases short, with 18 bases between. CDR3 length: 17 amino acids. The CDR3 DNA reads as TGTGCCAGCAGCTTAGGGCCCCACGGGAGAAGTCCAGATACGCAGTATTTT. This codes for CASSLGPHGRSPDTQYF.

V is TRBV5-6 and J is TRBJ1-5; D unresolved. V lost 2 bases and J 4 bases, leaving 4 bases between the germline ends. Germline V gene lookup returns CDR1 SGHDT and CDR2 YYEEEE. The CDR3 has 12 residues. CDR3 DNA sequence: TGTGCCAGCAGCTTTATGAATCAGCCCCAGCATTTT. Amino acid sequence: CASSFMNQPQHF.

The chain employs TRBV7-2 and TRBJ2-7; 7 positions agree with TRBD1. The CDR3 is 14 residues long. The V segment lost 4 bases and the J segment 0 bases; nucleotides outside the gene matches: 3. From germline, CDR1 is SGHTA and CDR2 FQGNSA. The CDR3 DNA reads as TGTGCCAGCAGCTCCGACAGGGTCTCCTACGAGCAGTACTTC. Encoded protein: CASSSDRVSYEQYF.

V is TRBV3-1 (or the pseudogene TRBV3-2) and J is TRBJ1-2; TRBD1 agrees at 9 bases. The V gene end was trimmed by 6 bases and the J gene end by 7 bases; junction bases not matched to a gene: 9. This CDR3 has 14 residues. CDR1 is LGHDT and CDR2 is YNNKEL in the germline V gene (reference sequence). The CDR3 here is CASSPATGGFGYTF. The CDR3 region has the DNA TGTGCCAGCAGTCCCGCGACAGGGGGATTTGGCTACACCTTC.

The gene calls are TRBV5-6 and TRBJ1-2, with 10 bases aligning to TRBD1. CDR1 and CDR2 from the germline V gene are SGHDT and YYEEEE. V gave up 4 bases and J gave up 13 bases; unmatched junction bases: 7. The CDR3 spans 12 residues. The DNA for the CDR3 is TGTGCCAGCAGCAGAGGGGACAGGGGAACCACCTTC. This translates into CASSRGDRGTTF.

The chain joins TRBV5-1 to TRBJ1-1; 9 nucleotides align to TRBD1. V gave up 0 bases and J gave up 0 bases; unmatched junction bases: 6. The CDR3 runs to 17 residues. Germline V lookup: CDR1 SGHRS, CDR2 YFSETQ. The CDR3 here is CASSLGAGTGMNTEAFF. DNA for the CDR3: TGCGCCAGCAGCTTGGGTGCCGGGACAGGGATGAACACTGAAGCTTTCTTT.

The rearrangement joins TRBV18 to TRBJ1-5, with a weak D call TRBD1 (6 bases). This CDR3 has 16 amino acids. The V gene's germline CDR1 is KGHSH and CDR2 LQKENI. V gave up 3 bases and J gave up 0 bases, with 12 bases separating them. The CDR3 loop is CASSPEGTFSNQPQHF. The DNA for the CDR3 is TGTGCCAGCTCACCTGAAGGGACATTTAGCAATCAGCCCCAGCATTTT.

The V and J genes are TRBV18 and TRBJ1-4, with a possible D match to TRBD1 (6 bases). V was trimmed by 6 bases and J by 7 bases, leaving 15 bases between them. Germline V gene lookup returns CDR1 KGHSH and CDR2 LQKENI. The CDR3 spans 14 residues. The DNA of the CDR3 is TGTGCCAGCTCCTTAGCAGGGGCCGTTGAAAAACTGTTTTTT. This translates into CASSLAGAVEKLFF.